These 14 T cell receptor beta chains were all obtained from the same sample, sequenced in a study of blood T cell repertoires in COVID-19. Libraries were prepared by immunoSEQ multiplex PCR; TCRdb keeps only in-frame clonotypes and omits some of them. The data hold 400,000 or so clones, with 88% observed a single time. The material sequenced was PBMCs or T cells enriched from blood (not recorded which). Every receptor here comes from a woman aged 40 to 50 with acute COVID-19.

The J gene is TRBJ2-1, the V gene TRBV9; 7 bases align to TRBD2. CDR1 is SGDLS, CDR2 YYNGEE, per germline. V was clipped by 7 bases and J by 6 bases; unmatched bases: 4. This CDR3 is 12 amino acids long. The CDR3 DNA sequence: TGTGCCAGCGCGGAGCGGGGCAATGAGCAGTTCTTC. The encoded protein is CASAERGNEQFF.

Of note for this clone: Other DNA sequences within the sample encode an identical CDR3. This chain joins TRBV5-6 and TRBJ1-2, with 12 bases that match TRBD1. V lost 4 bases to trimming and J lost 7 bases; unmatched junction nucleotides: 5. CDR1 and CDR2 (germline): SGHDT, YYEEEE. CDR3 length: 14 amino acids. The CDR3 DNA reads TGTGCCAGCAGCCTTGGGACAGGGGGCCGTGGCTACACCTTC. Protein: CASSLGTGGRGYTF.

V gene TRBV19 combines with J gene TRBJ2-5; 8 nucleotides align to TRBD1. CDR3 length equals 15 residues. With V trimmed by 5 bases and J by 1 base, 6 bases remained unmatched. Looked up from germline, CDR1 is LNHDA and CDR2 is SQIVND (reference sequence). CDR3 residues: CASSPWTGPQETQYF. CDR3 nucleotides: TGTGCCAGTAGTCCCTGGACAGGGCCCCAAGAGACCCAGTACTTC.

The chain has TRBV5-5 and TRBJ2-5; TRBD2 might be the D (7 bases). Looked up from germline, CDR1 is SGHKS and CDR2 is YYEKEE (reference sequence). CDR3 length: 13 residues. Trimming removed 5 bases from V and 5 bases from J, with 13 bases in between. CDR3 sequence reads: CASRPGGLETQYF. The CDR3 DNA sequence: TGTGCCAGCAGACCGGGGGGCCTGGAGACCCAGTACTTC.

The J gene is TRBJ1-3, the V gene TRBV30; 7 bases are shared with TRBD1. Germline V gene data show CDR1 as GTSNPN and CDR2 as SVGIG (reference sequence). Trimming cost V 4 bases and J 2 bases; bases outside gene matches: 5. This CDR3 comprises 14 residues. The CDR3 reads CAWNRQGTGNTIYF. The CDR3 nucleotides are TGTGCCTGGAACCGACAGGGTACTGGAAACACCATATATTTT.

The chain uses TRBV7-8 and TRBJ1-2; D may be TRBD1 (6 bases). Per the germline V gene, CDR1 is SGHVS and CDR2 is FQNEAQ. Trimming stripped 5 bases from V and 3 bases from J, with 13 bases between. The CDR3 spans 14 residues. The CDR3 nucleotides read TGTGCCAGCAGCCTAACACAGGGTCACTATGGCTACACCTTC. Protein product: CASSLTQGHYGYTF. The full variable domain, in which reference TRBV7-8 and TRBJ1-2 provide the parts outside the CDR3, is GAGVSQSPRYKVAKRGQDVALRCDPISGHVSLFWYQQALGQGPEFLTYFQNEAQLDKSGLPSDRFFAERPEGSVSTLKIQRTQQEDSAVYLCASSLTQGHYGYTFGSGTRLTVV.

The genes are TRBV7-9 and TRBJ2-2, with D possibly being TRBD2 (5 bases). Germline V gene sequence: CDR1 SEHNR, CDR2 FQNEAQ (reference sequence). Trimming removed 2 bases from V and 6 bases from J, with 16 bases in between. The CDR3 loop spans 16 amino acids. CDR3 residues: CASSLLLEVSAGELFF. CDR3 in DNA: TGTGCCAGCAGCTTATTGTTGGAGGTTTCGGCCGGGGAGCTGTTTTTT.

The V and J genes are TRBV3-1 (or the pseudogene TRBV3-2) and TRBJ2-5, with 7 bases lining up with TRBD1. Trimming cost V 4 bases and J 1 base; bases outside gene matches: 6. Germline V gene data show CDR1 as LGHDT and CDR2 as YNNKEL (reference sequence). The CDR3 has 15 residues. Written as DNA, the CDR3 is TGTGCCAGCAGCCGACAGGGAGAGGCCCAAGAGACCCAGTACTTC. Translated: CASSRQGEAQETQYF.

This chain uses TRBV3-1 (or the pseudogene TRBV3-2) with TRBJ2-7, with 11 nucleotides matching TRBD1. This CDR3 is built from 15 residues. After removal of 4 bases from V and 3 bases from J, the junction contained 5 bases not matched to a gene. The V gene's germline CDR1 is LGHDT and CDR2 YNNKEL (reference sequence). CDR3 nucleotide sequence: TGTGCCAGCAGCCCCGCCGGGACAGGGGGCTACGAGCAGTACTTC. Translating gives CASSPAGTGGYEQYF.

The count of this clone is one. The chain recombines TRBV19 with TRBJ2-7, with no clear D. CDR3 length: 11 residues. CDR1 and CDR2 (germline): LNHDA, SQIVND (reference sequence). V gave up 5 bases and J gave up 3 bases, with 5 bases separating them. The CDR3 loop is CASSASYEQYF. Written as DNA, the CDR3 is TGTGCCAGTAGTGCCAGCTACGAGCAGTACTTC.

The V gene is TRBV25-1, the J gene TRBJ1-1; D unclear. Per the germline V gene, CDR1 is MGHDK and CDR2 is SYGVNS. This CDR3 is built from 11 residues. Deletions cut 8 bases from V and 4 bases from J, with 8 bases between. The CDR3 nucleotides read TGTGCCAGCGGCTCCAGCACTGAAGCTTTCTTT. Amino acid sequence: CASGSSTEAFF.

V usage is TRBV27 and J usage is TRBJ1-5; no definite D call. This CDR3 is 14 amino acids long. V was trimmed by 3 bases and J by 1 base, leaving 7 bases between them. CDR1 and CDR2 from the germline V gene are MNHEY and SMNVEV (reference sequence). CDR3 in DNA: TGTGCCAGCAGTTTGAGGGCCAGCAATCAGCCCCAGCATTTT. This gives the protein CASSLRASNQPQHF.

This chain uses TRBV27 with TRBJ1-5; D is unclear. CDR3 length equals 12 residues. The germline V gene has CDR1 MNHEY and CDR2 SMNVEV (reference sequence). Trimming cost V 6 bases and J 3 bases, with 6 bases left between them. CDR3 in DNA: TGTGCCAGCAGCCCAATCAATCAGCCCCAGCATTTT. This translates into CASSPINQPQHF.

The rearrangement uses TRBV30 and TRBJ1-4; 8 bases agree with TRBD1. J lost 6 bases, V lost 7 bases, and 10 bases had no gene match. There are 14 residues in the CDR3. Germline CDR1 and CDR2: GTSNPN and SVGIG (reference sequence). DNA for the CDR3: TGTGCCTCCGACGGACAGGGAGGGGATGAAAAACTGTTTTTT. This sequence encodes CASDGQGGDEKLFF.